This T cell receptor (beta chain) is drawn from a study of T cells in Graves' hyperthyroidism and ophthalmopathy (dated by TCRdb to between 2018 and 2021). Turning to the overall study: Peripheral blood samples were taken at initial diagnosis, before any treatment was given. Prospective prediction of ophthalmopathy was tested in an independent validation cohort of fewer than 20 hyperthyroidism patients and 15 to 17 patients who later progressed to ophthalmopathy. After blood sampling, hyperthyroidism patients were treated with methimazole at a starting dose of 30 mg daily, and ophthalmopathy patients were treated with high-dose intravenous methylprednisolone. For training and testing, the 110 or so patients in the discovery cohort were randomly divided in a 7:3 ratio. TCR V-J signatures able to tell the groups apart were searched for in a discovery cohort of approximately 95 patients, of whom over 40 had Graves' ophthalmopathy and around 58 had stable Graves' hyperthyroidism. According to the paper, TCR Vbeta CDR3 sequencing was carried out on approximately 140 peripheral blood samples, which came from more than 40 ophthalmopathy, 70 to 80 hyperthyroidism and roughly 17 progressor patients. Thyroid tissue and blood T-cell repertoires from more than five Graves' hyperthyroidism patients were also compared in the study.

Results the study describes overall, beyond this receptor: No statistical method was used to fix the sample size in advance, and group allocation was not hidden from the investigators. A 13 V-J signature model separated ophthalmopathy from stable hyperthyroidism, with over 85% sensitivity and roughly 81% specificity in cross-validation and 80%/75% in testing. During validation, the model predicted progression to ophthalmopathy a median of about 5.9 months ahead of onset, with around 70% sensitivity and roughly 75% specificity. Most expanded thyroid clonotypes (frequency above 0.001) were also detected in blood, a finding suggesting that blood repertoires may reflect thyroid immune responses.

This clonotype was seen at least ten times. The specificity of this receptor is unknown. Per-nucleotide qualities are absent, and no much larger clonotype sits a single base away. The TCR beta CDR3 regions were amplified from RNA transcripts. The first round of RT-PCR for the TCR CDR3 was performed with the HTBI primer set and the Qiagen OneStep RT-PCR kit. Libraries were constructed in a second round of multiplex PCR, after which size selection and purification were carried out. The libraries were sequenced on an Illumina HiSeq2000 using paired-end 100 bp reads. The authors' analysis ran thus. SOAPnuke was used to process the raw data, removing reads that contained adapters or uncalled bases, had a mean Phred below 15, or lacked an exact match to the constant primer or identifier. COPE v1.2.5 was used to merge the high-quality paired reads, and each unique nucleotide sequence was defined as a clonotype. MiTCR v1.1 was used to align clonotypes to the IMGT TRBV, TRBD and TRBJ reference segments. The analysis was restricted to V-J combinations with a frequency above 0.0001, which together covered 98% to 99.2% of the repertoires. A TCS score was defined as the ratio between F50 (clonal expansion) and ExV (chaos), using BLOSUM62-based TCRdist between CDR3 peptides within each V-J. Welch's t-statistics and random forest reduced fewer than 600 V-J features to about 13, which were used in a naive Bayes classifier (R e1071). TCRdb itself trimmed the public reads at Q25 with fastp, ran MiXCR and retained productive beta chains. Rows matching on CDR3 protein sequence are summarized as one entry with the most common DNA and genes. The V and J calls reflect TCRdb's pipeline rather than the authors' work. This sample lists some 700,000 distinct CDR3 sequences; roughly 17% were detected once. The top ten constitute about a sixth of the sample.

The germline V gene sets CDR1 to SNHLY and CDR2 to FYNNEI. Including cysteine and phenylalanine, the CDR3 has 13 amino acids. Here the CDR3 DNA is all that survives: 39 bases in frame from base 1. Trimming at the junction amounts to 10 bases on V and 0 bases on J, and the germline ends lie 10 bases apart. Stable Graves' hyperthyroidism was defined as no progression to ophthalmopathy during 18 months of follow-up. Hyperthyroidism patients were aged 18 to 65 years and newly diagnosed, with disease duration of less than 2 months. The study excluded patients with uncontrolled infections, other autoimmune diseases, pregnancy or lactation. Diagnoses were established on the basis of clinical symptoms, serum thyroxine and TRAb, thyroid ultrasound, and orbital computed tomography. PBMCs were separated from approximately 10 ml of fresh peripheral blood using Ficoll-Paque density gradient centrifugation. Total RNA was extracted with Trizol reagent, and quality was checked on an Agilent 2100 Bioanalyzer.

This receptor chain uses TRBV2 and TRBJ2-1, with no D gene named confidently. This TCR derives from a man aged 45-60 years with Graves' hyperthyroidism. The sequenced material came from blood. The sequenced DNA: TGTGCCACCGACCGCAGCTCCTACAATGAGCAGTTCTTC. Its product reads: CATDRSSYNEQFF.